Below, 22 T cell receptor beta chains from the same sample are listed, as sequenced in a study of blood T cell repertoires in COVID-19. Here immunoSEQ multiplex PCR was the method, and the copy in TCRdb shows in-frame clones only, minus some. The data show some 270,000 clones, with more than 75% seen just once and just over 6.5% held by the top ten. The sequencing sample was made of PBMCs or T cells enriched from blood (not recorded which). These receptor sequences come from a woman aged 50 to 65 who had been exposed to COVID-19.

This sequence joins TRBV6-5 and TRBJ2-7; 9 bases line up with TRBD1. CDR1 and CDR2 (germline): MNHEY, SVGAGI. J gave up 3 bases and V 6 bases, and 9 bases lay outside the gene matches. This CDR3 has 15 residues. CDR3 loop: CASRSPGQGVYEQYF. CDR3 sequence (DNA): TGTGCCAGCAGATCCCCGGGACAGGGTGTCTACGAGCAGTACTTC.

The chain employs TRBV5-1 and TRBJ2-6; TRBD1 is a possible D gene (5 bases). Trimming removed 4 bases from V and 1 base from J, with 15 bases in between. CDR1 and CDR2 (germline): SGHRS, YFSETQ. The CDR3 contains 17 residues. CDR3 sequence (DNA): TGCGCCAGCAGCATGACAGTTACCGGATCTGGGGCCAACGTCCTGACTTTC. As protein: CASSMTVTGSGANVLTF. The entire variable domain, with the rest obtained from reference TRBV5-1 and TRBJ2-6, is as follows: KAGVTQTPRYLIKTRGQQVTLSCSPISGHRSVSWYQQTPGQGLQFLFEYFSETQRNKGNFPGRFSGRQFSNSRSEMNVSTLELGDSALYLCASSMTVTGSGANVLTFGAGSRLTVL.

The gene calls are TRBV19 and TRBJ1-4; 7 bases map to TRBD1. Germline V gives CDR1 LNHDA, CDR2 SQIVND (reference sequence). This CDR3 has 18 amino acids. With 5 bases clipped from V and 3 bases from J, the junction kept 15 bases outside the gene matches. CDR3 protein: CASSAPPGQTQANEKLFF. CDR3 bases: TGTGCCAGTAGTGCACCCCCGGGACAGACGCAAGCTAATGAAAAACTGTTTTTT.

This clone was detected a few times. This rearrangement joins TRBV7-9 to TRBJ2-2; tentatively, D is TRBD2 (6 bases). The CDR3 loop spans 17 amino acids. Between the trimmed V and J ends, which lost 0 bases and 4 bases, there was a span of 15 bases. Germline CDR1 SEHNR, CDR2 FQNEAQ (reference sequence). CDR3 DNA: TGTGCCAGCAGCTTAGCTTCGGGACTGTGGACCACCGGGGAGCTGTTTTTT. Its protein is CASSLASGLWTTGELFF.

The rearrangement joins TRBV15 to TRBJ2-2; TRBD2 matches at 10 bases. The CDR3 contains 15 residues. Looked up from germline, CDR1 is LNHNV and CDR2 is YYDKDF (reference sequence). J lost 3 bases, V lost 7 bases, and 5 bases had no gene match. CDR3 bases: TGTGCCACCATCCCTAGCGGGGGCTACACCGGGGAGCTGTTTTTT. Translation gives CATIPSGGYTGELFF.

This chain uses TRBV9 with TRBJ2-2, with D perhaps TRBD2 (7 bases). The V gene's germline CDR1 is SGDLS and CDR2 YYNGEE. The CDR3 is 15 amino acids. Trimming removed 3 bases at V and 0 bases at J, with 9 bases between. The CDR3 DNA reads TGTGCCAGCAGCGAAGGGGGGGCGAACACCGGGGAGCTGTTTTTT. Translating gives CASSEGGANTGELFF.

This clone was counted a single time. The J gene is TRBJ2-1, the V gene TRBV19; TRBD1 agrees at 9 bases. The germline V gene encodes CDR1 LNHDA and CDR2 SQIVND (reference sequence). CDR3 size: 13 residues. Trimming at V came to 3 bases and at J to 15 bases, leaving 9 bases not matched to a gene. The chain's CDR3 is CASSITGGAGLFF. CDR3 coding DNA: TGTGCCAGTAGTATCACAGGGGGCGCGGGACTGTTCTTC.

A single count supports this clone. V is TRBV4-3 and J is TRBJ2-1, with D maybe TRBD2 (5 bases). Germline loops: CDR1 LGHNA, CDR2 YSLEER. V lost 0 bases, J lost 5 bases, and 8 bases lay in between. The CDR3 runs to 14 residues. DNA of the CDR3: TGCGCCAGCAGCCAAGAACTGCGGGACAATGAGCAGTTCTTC. This encodes CASSQELRDNEQFF.

The V and J genes are TRBV19 and TRBJ2-7; 8 bases fit TRBD1. Germline V gives CDR1 LNHDA, CDR2 SQIVND (reference sequence). This CDR3 is built from 15 residues. The ends lost 3 bases at V and 5 bases at J; junction bases unmatched: 9. The CDR3 spells CASSISGQGANEQYF. CDR3 nucleotides: TGTGCCAGTAGTATCTCCGGACAGGGAGCTAACGAGCAGTACTTC.

The V gene is TRBV2, the J gene TRBJ1-5; 8 positions agree with TRBD1. The V gene's germline CDR1 is SNHLY and CDR2 FYNNEI. The ends lost 7 bases at V and 2 bases at J; junction bases unmatched: 7. The CDR3 totals 15 residues. The CDR3 loop reads CASTKDRAGNQPQHF. CDR3 in DNA: TGTGCCAGCACGAAGGACAGGGCTGGCAATCAGCCCCAGCATTTT.

The rearrangement links TRBV11-3 to TRBJ2-1, with D possibly being TRBD2 (5 bases). The germline gives CDR1 SGHNT, CDR2 YENEEA. The CDR3 has 14 amino acids. Trimming removed 0 bases at V and 9 bases at J, with 12 bases between. CDR3: CASSLDHVAGEQFF. In nucleotides, the CDR3 is TGTGCCAGCAGCTTAGATCACGTGGCGGGTGAGCAGTTCTTC.

The chain uses TRBV4-1 and TRBJ1-5, with D unclear. The CDR3 loop spans 14 amino acids. Germline loops: CDR1 MGHRA, CDR2 YSYEKL. Between the trimmed V and J ends, which lost 4 bases and 2 bases, there was a span of 9 bases. CDR3 amino acids: CASSLRLGNQPQHF. For the CDR3, the DNA is TGCGCCAGCAGCCTGAGGTTGGGCAATCAGCCCCAGCATTTT.

The chain links TRBV5-1 to TRBJ2-2; 12 bases match TRBD2. Germline CDR1 is SGHRS and CDR2 is YFSETQ. CDR3 length equals 16 residues. The J segment lost 5 bases and the V segment lost 4 bases, leaving 6 bases of the junction unmatched. The DNA for the CDR3 is TGCGCCAGCAGCCATTATGGGACTAGCGGGACCGGGGAGCTGTTTTTT. Its protein is CASSHYGTSGTGELFF.

J is TRBJ2-4 and V is TRBV11-1; 7 nucleotides agree with TRBD1. Trimming cost V 4 bases and J 8 bases; bases outside gene matches: 5. CDR3 length: 13 residues. In germline, CDR1 is SGHAT, CDR2 FQDESV (reference sequence). CDR3 DNA sequence: TGTGCCAGCAGCTCCCGACAGGGTGACATTCAGTACTTC. It translates to CASSSRQGDIQYF. The full variable domain, rest sourced from reference TRBV11-1 and TRBJ2-4, is EAEVAQSPRYKITEKSQAVAFWCDPISGHATLYWYRQILGQGPELLVQFQDESVVDDSQLPKDRFSAERLKGVDSTLKIQPAELGDSAMYLCASSSRQGDIQYFGAGTRLSVL.

Written as DNA, the CDR3 is TGTGCCAGCAGTGTCGACAGAACTAACTATGGCTACACCTTC. It encodes CASSVDRTNYGYTF. The V gene is TRBV2, the J gene TRBJ1-2; D might be TRBD1 (5 bases). The V gene lost 4 bases and the J gene lost 0 bases, with 9 bases spanning the gap. Germline V lookup: CDR1 SNHLY, CDR2 FYNNEI. The CDR3 is 14 residues long.

This chain links TRBV10-2 with TRBJ1-1; TRBD1 might be the D (5 bases). This CDR3 has 12 amino acids. Per the germline V gene, CDR1 is WSHSY and CDR2 is SAAADI. V lost 6 bases and J 5 bases, leaving 10 bases between the germline ends. This CDR3 reads CASSRVGTEAFF. The CDR3, as DNA: TGCGCCAGCAGCAGGGTAGGGACTGAAGCTTTCTTT.

The rearrangement links TRBV5-1 to TRBJ1-1; TRBD1 matches 7 bases. Per germline, CDR1 SGHRS and CDR2 YFSETQ. The CDR3 spans 14 residues. V lost 2 bases, J lost 5 bases, and 6 bases stayed unmatched. The CDR3 loop is CASSFTGAGTEAFF. The CDR3 DNA reads as TGCGCCAGCAGCTTTACAGGGGCGGGGACTGAAGCTTTCTTT.

This rearrangement joins TRBV11-3 to TRBJ1-6; maybe TRBD1 (5 bases). CDR3 length equals 14 residues. Germline lookup yields CDR1 SGHNT and CDR2 YENEEA. V was pared by 1 base and J by 8 bases, with 9 bases between. The CDR3 is CASSLAGSDSPLHF. The DNA for the CDR3 is TGTGCCAGCAGCTTAGCAGGGTCTGATTCACCCCTCCACTTT.

The chain is built from TRBV2 and TRBJ1-5; no clear D. This CDR3 contains 13 residues. Germline V CDR1 and CDR2: SNHLY, FYNNEI. V lost 2 bases to trimming and J lost 4 bases, with 6 bases between them. The CDR3 DNA is TGTGCCAGCAGTGAACACAAGAATCAGCCCCAGCATTTT. Protein: CASSEHKNQPQHF.

In its sample, this clone was seen a few times. The V and J genes are TRBV14 and TRBJ1-3; maybe TRBD1 (5 bases). Between the trimmed V and J ends, which lost 4 bases and 1 base, there was a span of 11 bases. The CDR3 has 15 amino acids. Germline values: CDR1 SGHDN, CDR2 FVKESK. CDR3 DNA sequence: TGTGCCAGCAGCCGGGCGGGGCCTTCTGGAAACACCATATATTTT. Protein sequence: CASSRAGPSGNTIYF.

This CDR3 is CAWSVDGDNYGYTF. The CDR3 DNA sequence: TGTGCCTGGAGTGTAGACGGGGATAACTATGGCTACACCTTC. The chain uses TRBV30 and TRBJ1-2, with D unclear. The V end was cut by 0 bases, the J end by 1 base, with 9 bases between. Germline CDR1 GTSNPN, CDR2 SVGIG (reference sequence). There are 14 residues in the CDR3.

The V gene is TRBV6-5, the J gene TRBJ2-7, with 8 bases aligning to TRBD1. The CDR3 totals 15 residues. J gave up 3 bases and V 6 bases, and 10 bases lay outside the gene matches. Germline V lookup: CDR1 MNHEY, CDR2 SVGAGI. CDR3 protein: CASRRTGLPFYEQYF. The CDR3 DNA reads as TGTGCCAGCAGAAGGACAGGGCTTCCTTTCTACGAGCAGTACTTC.